Below, one TCR beta chain is given with its context. Germline assignment: CDR1 KGHSH and CDR2 LQKENI. This CDR3 comprises 12 residues. Trimming pared 3 bases from V and 3 bases from J, leaving 5 bases between. The data belong to a study of blood T cell repertoires in COVID-19. Clones were read by immunoSEQ multiplex PCR, and TCRdb kept only the in-frame ones, dropping some. Of 250,000 or so clones in the sample, roughly nine tenths were seen once. This receptor was taken from a middle-aged woman who had recovered from COVID-19. The chain recombines TRBV18 with TRBJ1-1; no clear D gene. Source material: peripheral blood. CDR3 in amino acids: CASSPSDTEAFF. In nucleotides, the CDR3 is TGTGCCAGCTCACCGTCTGACACTGAAGCTTTCTTT.